This TCR beta chain was retrieved from a study of shared clonotypes between healthy human individuals. General study points: The study sampled only blood, and tissue repertoires likely differ.

CD8 cells classed as naive were CD45RO-negative and positively selected for CCR7, excluding terminally differentiated effector memory CD45RA+ cells. Those who donated, Caucasian adults without exception, all lived in Nashville, Tennessee. Profiled with immunoSEQ multiplex PCR; TCRdb holds only in-frame clones, not every one. The sample lists about 680,000 clones, 92% seen once, with roughly 22% in the top ten. The CDR3 runs 17 residues. Germline CDR1 reads SGDLS; CDR2 reads YYNGEE. V shed 3 bases and J shed 0 bases, with 18 bases lying between them. Notes on this clone: Its antigen is undetermined.

The specimen was naive CD8+ T cells sorted from blood. V gene TRBV9 combines with J gene TRBJ1-2; a weak D match, TRBD1 (6 bases). This receptor was identified in a man in his thirties or forties in good health. The CDR3 here is CASSGRQVSGPNYGYTF. The CDR3 region has the DNA TGTGCCAGCAGCGGAAGACAGGTCTCAGGTCCTAACTATGGCTACACCTTC.